The text below deals with one TCR beta chain. The data were taken from a study of cytomegalovirus exposure and HLA in healthy donors. Study in general: In a later analysis, the roughly 120 validation repertoires were reported to have used the same platform as the approximately 670 first-cohort repertoires.

Clones were sequenced by immunoSEQ multiplex PCR, and TCRdb holds only the in-frame ones, with some missing. The sample has about 350,000 clones; 75% to 90% are singletons. The germline V gene has CDR1 LNHDA and CDR2 SQIVND (reference sequence). Trimming shortened V by 3 bases and J by 4 bases, and 12 bases separated the two germline ends. The CDR3 extends over 15 amino acids. Sequenced: PBMCs. This rearrangement joins TRBV19 to TRBJ2-2; D not certain. The receptor was isolated from a woman aged 25 to 45 in good health and CMV-seropositive. CDR3: CASSMIGPATGELFF. Here the CDR3 DNA reads TGTGCCAGTAGTATGATAGGGCCCGCCACCGGGGAGCTGTTTTTT. Looking up the rest from reference TRBV19 and TRBJ2-2 gives the full variable domain: DGGITQSPKYLFRKEGQNVTLSCEQNLNHDAMYWYRQDPGQGLRLIYYSQIVNDFQKGDIAEGYSVSREKKESFPLTVTSAQKNPTAFYLCASSMIGPATGELFFGEGSRLTVL.